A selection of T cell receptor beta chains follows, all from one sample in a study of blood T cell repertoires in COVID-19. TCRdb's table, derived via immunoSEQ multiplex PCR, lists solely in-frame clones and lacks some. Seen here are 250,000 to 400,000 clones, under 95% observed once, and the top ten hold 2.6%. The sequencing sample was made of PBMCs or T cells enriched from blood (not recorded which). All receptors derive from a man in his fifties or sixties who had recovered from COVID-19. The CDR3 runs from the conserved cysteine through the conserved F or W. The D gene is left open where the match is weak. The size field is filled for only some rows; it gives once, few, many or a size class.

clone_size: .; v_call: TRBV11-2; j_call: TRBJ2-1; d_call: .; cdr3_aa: CASSLVISPGNEQFF; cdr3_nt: TGTGCCAGCAGCTTAGTGATTAGCCCGGGGAATGAGCAGTTCTTC
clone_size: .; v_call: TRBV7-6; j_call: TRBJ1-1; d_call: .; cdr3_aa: CASSLAGNTEAFF; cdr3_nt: TGTGCCAGCAGCTTAGCCGGGAACACTGAAGCTTTCTTT
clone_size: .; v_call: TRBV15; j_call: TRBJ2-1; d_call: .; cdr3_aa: CATSGRGSYNEQFF; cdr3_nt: TGTGCCACCAGCGGAAGGGGTTCCTACAATGAGCAGTTCTTC
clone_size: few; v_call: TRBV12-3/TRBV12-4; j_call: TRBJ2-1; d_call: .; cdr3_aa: CASSLRNEQFF; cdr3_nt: TGTGCCAGCAGTTTGCGGAATGAGCAGTTCTTC
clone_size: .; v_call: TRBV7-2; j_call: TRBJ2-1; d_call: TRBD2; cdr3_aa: CASSLIGYSGGEQFF; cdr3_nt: TGTGCCAGCAGCTTAATCGGTTACAGCGGGGGTGAGCAGTTCTTC
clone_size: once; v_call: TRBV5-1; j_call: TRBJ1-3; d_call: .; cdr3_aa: CASSPQGSGNTIYF; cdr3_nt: TGCGCCAGCAGTCCGCAGGGCTCTGGAAACACCATATATTTT
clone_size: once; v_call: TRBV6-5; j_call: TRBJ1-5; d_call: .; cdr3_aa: CASRRDSVSNQPQHF; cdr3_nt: TGTGCCAGCAGACGAGACAGCGTTAGCAATCAGCCCCAGCATTTT
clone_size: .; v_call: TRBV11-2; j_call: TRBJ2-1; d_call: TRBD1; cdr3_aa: CASSRGTGDRFNEQFF; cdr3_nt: TGTGCCAGCAGCCGCGGGACAGGGGATAGGTTTAATGAGCAGTTCTTC
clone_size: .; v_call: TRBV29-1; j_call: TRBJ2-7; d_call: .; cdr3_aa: CSVEGHREYEQYF; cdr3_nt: TGCAGCGTTGAAGGCCATAGAGAATACGAGCAGTACTTC
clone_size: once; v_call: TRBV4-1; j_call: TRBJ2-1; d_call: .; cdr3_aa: CASRWDSGPNNEQFF; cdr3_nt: TGCGCCAGCAGGTGGGACAGCGGGCCTAACAATGAGCAGTTCTTC
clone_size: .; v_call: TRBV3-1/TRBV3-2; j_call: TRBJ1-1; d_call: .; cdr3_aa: CASSPGGVTEAFF; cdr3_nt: TGTGCCAGCAGCCCCGGGGGGGTCACTGAAGCTTTCTTT
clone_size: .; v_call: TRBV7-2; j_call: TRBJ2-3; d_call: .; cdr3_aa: CASSSLFSTDTQYF; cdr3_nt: TGTGCCAGCAGCTCGCTATTTAGCACAGATACGCAGTATTTT
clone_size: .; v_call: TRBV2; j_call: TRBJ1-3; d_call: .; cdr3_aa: CASTRGSGNTIYF; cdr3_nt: TGTGCCAGCACAAGGGGATCTGGAAACACCATATATTTT
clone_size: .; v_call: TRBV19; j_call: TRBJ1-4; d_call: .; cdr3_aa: CASSISGVSGPEKLFF; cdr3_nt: TGTGCCAGTAGTATTAGCGGGGTCTCAGGCCCGGAAAAACTGTTTTTT
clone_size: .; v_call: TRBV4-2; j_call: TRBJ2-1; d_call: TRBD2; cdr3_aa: CASSQDLMPGLVKVEQFF; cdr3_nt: TGTGCCAGCAGCCAAGATCTTATGCCAGGACTAGTCAAGGTTGAGCAGTTCTTC
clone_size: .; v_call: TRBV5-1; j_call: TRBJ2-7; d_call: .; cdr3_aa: CASSLVSGRTYEQYF; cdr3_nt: TGCGCCAGCAGCTTGGTATCTGGCAGAACATACGAGCAGTACTTC
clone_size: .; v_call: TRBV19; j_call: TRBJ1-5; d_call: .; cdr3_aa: CASSNTNQPQHF; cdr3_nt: TGTGCCAGTAGTAACACAAATCAGCCCCAGCATTTT
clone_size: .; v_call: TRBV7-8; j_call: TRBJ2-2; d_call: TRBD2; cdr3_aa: CASSSNSGRTNTGELFF; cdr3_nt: TGTGCCAGCAGTTCCAATAGCGGGAGGACTAACACCGGGGAGCTGTTTTTT
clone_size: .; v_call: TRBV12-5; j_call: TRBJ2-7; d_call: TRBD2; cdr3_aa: CASGPPGLAGTYEQYF; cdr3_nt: TGTGCTAGTGGTCCGCCGGGACTAGCGGGAACCTACGAGCAGTACTTC
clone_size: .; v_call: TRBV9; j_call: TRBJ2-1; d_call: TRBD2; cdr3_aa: CASSLTSVSSYNEQFF; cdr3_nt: TGTGCCAGCAGCCTCACTAGCGTTAGCTCCTACAATGAGCAGTTCTTC
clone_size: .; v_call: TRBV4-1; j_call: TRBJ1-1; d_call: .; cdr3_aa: CASSQERNTEAFF; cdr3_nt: TGCGCCAGCAGCCAAGAGAGGAACACTGAAGCTTTCTTT
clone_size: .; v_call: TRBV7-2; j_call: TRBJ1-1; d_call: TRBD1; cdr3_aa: CASSYTQGVTEAFF; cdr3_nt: TGTGCCAGCAGTTATACTCAGGGGGTCACTGAAGCTTTCTTT
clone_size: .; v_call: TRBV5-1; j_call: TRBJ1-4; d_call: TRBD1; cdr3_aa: CASSLDRVGEKLFF; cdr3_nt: TGCGCCAGCAGCTTAGACAGGGTCGGTGAAAAACTGTTTTTT
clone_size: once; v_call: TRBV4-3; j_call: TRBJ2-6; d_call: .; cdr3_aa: CASSQDQVSSGANVLTF; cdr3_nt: TGCGCCAGCAGCCAAGATCAGGTGAGCTCTGGGGCCAACGTCCTGACTTTC
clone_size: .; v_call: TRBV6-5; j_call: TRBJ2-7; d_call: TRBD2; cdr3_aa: CASSSLFLAGGPEQYF; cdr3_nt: TGTGCCAGCAGTTCGCTATTCCTAGCGGGGGGACCCGAGCAGTACTTC
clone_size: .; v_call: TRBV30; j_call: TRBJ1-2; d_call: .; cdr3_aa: CAWSGGNYGYTF; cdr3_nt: TGTGCCTGGAGTGGGGGCAACTATGGCTACACCTTC
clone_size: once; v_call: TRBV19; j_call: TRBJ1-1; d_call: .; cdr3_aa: CASSIRGQLNTEAFF; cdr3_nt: TGTGCCAGTAGTATACGAGGGCAATTGAACACTGAAGCTTTCTTT
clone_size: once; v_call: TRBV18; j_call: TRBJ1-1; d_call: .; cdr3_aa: CASSRDRRNEAFF; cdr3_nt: TGTGCCAGCTCAAGAGACAGGCGGAACGAAGCTTTCTTT
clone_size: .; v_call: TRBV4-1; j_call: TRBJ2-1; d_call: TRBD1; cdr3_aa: CASSQGRMGTGTNNEQFF; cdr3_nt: TGCGCCAGCAGCCAGGGAAGGATGGGGACAGGTACCAACAATGAGCAGTTCTTC
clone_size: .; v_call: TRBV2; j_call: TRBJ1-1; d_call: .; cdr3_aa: CASSLLQGNTEAFF; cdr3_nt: TGTGCCAGCAGCCTCTTACAGGGAAACACTGAAGCTTTCTTT
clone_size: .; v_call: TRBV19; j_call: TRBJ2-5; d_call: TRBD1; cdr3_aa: CASSPITPSRGPETQYF; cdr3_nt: TGTGCCAGTAGTCCGATTACCCCTTCCAGGGGGCCAGAGACCCAGTACTTC
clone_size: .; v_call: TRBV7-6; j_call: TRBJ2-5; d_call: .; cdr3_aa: CASSSYQTQYF; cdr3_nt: TGTGCCAGCAGCTCCTATCAGACCCAGTACTTC
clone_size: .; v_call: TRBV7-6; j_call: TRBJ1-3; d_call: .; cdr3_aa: CASSLGYSGQGNTIYF; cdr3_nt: TGTGCCAGCAGCTTAGGCTACTCGGGACAAGGAAACACCATATATTTT
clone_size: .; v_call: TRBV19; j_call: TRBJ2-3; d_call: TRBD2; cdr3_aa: CASSIAGGDTQYF; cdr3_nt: TGTGCCAGTAGTATAGCGGGGGGGGATACGCAGTATTTT
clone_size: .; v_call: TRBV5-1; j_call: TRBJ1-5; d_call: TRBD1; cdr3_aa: CASSPGLGQLAQPQHF; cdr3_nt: TGCGCCAGCAGCCCGGGATTGGGACAGCTCGCTCAGCCCCAGCATTTT
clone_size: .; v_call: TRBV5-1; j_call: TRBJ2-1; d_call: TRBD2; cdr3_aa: CASSWPGLAGYNEQFF; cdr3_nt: TGCGCCAGCAGCTGGCCGGGACTAGCGGGGTACAATGAGCAGTTCTTC
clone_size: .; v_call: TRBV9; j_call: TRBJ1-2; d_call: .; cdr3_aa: CASRGAHGYTF; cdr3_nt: TGTGCCAGCAGGGGGGCGCACGGCTACACCTTC
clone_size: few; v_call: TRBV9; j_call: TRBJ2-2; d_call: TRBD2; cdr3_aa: CASSAGLAGATGELFF; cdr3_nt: TGTGCCAGCAGTGCAGGACTAGCGGGGGCCACCGGGGAGCTGTTTTTT
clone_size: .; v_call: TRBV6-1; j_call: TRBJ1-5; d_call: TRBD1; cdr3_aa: CASSEGTGGVQPQHF; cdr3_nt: TGTGCCAGCAGTGAGGGGACAGGGGGCGTTCAGCCCCAGCATTTT
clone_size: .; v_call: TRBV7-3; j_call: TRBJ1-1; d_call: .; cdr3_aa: CASSPGTTNTEAFF; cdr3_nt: TGTGCCAGCAGCCCCGGGACAACGAACACTGAAGCTTTCTTT
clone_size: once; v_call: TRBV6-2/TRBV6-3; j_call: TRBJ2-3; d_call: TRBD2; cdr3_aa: CASSPAGGVADTQYF; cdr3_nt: TGTGCCAGCAGCCCAGCGGGGGGGGTGGCAGATACGCAGTATTTT
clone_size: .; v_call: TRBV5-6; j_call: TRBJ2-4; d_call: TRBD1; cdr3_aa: CATKNRGLDIQYF; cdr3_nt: TGTGCCACCAAGAACAGGGGGCTAGACATTCAGTACTTC
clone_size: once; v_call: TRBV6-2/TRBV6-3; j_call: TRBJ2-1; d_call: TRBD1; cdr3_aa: CASSSLATGGFYNEQFF; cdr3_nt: TGTGCCAGCAGTTCCCTTGCGACAGGGGGCTTCTACAATGAGCAGTTCTTC
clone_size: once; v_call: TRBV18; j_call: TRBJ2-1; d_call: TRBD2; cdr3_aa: CASSHFLAAPNNEQFF; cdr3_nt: TGTGCCAGCTCACACTTTCTAGCGGCCCCTAACAATGAGCAGTTCTTC
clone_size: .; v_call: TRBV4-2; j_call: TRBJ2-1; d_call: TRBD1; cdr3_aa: CASSQDRTGSYNEQFF; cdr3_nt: TGTGCCAGCAGCCAAGATAGGACAGGCTCCTACAATGAGCAGTTCTTC
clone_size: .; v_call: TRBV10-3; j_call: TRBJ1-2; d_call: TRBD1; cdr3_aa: CAISQQGSGYTF; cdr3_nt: TGTGCCATCAGCCAACAGGGGAGTGGCTACACCTTC
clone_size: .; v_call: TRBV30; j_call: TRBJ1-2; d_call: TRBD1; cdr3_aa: CAWSVDRGGGYTF; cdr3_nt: TGTGCCTGGAGTGTCGACAGGGGAGGGGGCTACACCTTC
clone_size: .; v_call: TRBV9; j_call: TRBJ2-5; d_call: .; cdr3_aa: CASSVGLAPRETQYF; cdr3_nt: TGTGCCAGCAGCGTTGGTCTAGCCCCCAGGGAGACCCAGTACTTC
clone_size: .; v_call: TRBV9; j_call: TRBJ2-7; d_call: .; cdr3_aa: CASSVGPGHFYEQYF; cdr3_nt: TGTGCCAGCAGCGTAGGACCGGGACACTTCTACGAGCAGTACTTC
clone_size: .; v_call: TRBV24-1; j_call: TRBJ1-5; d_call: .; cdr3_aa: CATSDYRDNQPQHF; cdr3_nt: TGTGCCACCAGTGATTACAGGGACAATCAGCCCCAGCATTTT
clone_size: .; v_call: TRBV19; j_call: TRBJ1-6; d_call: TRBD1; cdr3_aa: CASSIGTGRSPLHF; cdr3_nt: TGTGCCAGTAGTATCGGGACAGGAAGATCACCCCTCCACTTT
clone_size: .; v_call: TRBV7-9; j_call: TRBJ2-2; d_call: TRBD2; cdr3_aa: CASSPRLAGTGELFF; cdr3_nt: TGTGCCAGCAGCCCGAGACTAGCGGGCACCGGGGAGCTGTTTTTT
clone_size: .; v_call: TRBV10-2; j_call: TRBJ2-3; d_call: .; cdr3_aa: CASSTLAADTQYF; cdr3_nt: TGCGCCAGCAGCACCCTAGCAGCAGATACGCAGTATTTT
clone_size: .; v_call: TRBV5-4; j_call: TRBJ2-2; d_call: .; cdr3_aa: CASSLEAANTGELFF; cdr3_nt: TGTGCCAGCAGCTTGGAAGCGGCGAACACCGGGGAGCTGTTTTTT
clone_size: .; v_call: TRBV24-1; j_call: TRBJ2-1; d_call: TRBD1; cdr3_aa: CATEPTGVHEQFF; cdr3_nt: TGTGCCACCGAACCGACAGGGGTGCATGAGCAGTTCTTC
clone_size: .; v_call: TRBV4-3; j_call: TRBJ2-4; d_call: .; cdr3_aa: CASSPEALSKNIQYF; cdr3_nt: TGCGCCAGCAGCCCTGAGGCGTTATCCAAAAACATTCAGTACTTC
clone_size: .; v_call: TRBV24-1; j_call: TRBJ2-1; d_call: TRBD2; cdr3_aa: CATSDPGTSYEQFF; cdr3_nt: TGTGCCACCAGTGATCCCGGGACTAGCTATGAGCAGTTCTTC